The 27 T cell receptor beta chains reported below all come from one sample, sequenced in a study of T cells in localized non-small cell lung cancer. This table comes from immunoSEQ multiplex PCR, and its TCRdb copy is limited to in-frame clones, with some not included. The table lists about 39,000 clones, around 79% of them singletons. The starting material was PBMCs, obtained before any cancer treatment. The receptor set was obtained from a woman between 35 and 70 years old with stage II squamous cell lung carcinoma.

The chain is built from TRBV7-2 and TRBJ2-4, with TRBD2 as a possible D gene (5 bases). Trimming removed 3 bases at V and 2 bases at J, with 8 bases between. This CDR3 spans 14 amino acids. Per the germline V gene, CDR1 is SGHTA and CDR2 is FQGNSA. The chain's CDR3 is CASSLRETKNIQYF. CDR3 sequence (DNA): TGTGCCAGCAGCTTGAGGGAAACCAAAAACATTCAGTACTTC.

This chain connects TRBV5-1 to TRBJ2-7; either TRBD1 or TRBD2 may fit D (6 bases each). The CDR3 has 13 residues. V shed 3 bases and J shed 4 bases, with 11 bases lying between them. Germline CDR1 is SGHRS and CDR2 is YFSETQ. The CDR3 DNA follows: TGCGCCAGCAGCTCCTCGGGGGCTTACGAGCAGTACTTC. Encoded protein: CASSSSGAYEQYF.

This clone was detected ten times or more. The J gene is TRBJ1-4, the V gene TRBV5-1; D gene ambiguous. The CDR3 has 12 residues. Germline-derived CDR1 and CDR2 are SGHRS and YFSETQ. Trimming shortened V by 1 base and J by 3 bases, and 1 base separated the two germline ends. The CDR3: CASSLPNEKLFF. The CDR3 nucleotides read TGCGCCAGCAGCTTGCCTAATGAAAAACTGTTTTTT. The whole variable domain, filled in from reference TRBV5-1 and TRBJ1-4, reads KAGVTQTPRYLIKTRGQQVTLSCSPISGHRSVSWYQQTPGQGLQFLFEYFSETQRNKGNFPGRFSGRQFSNSRSEMNVSTLELGDSALYLCASSLPNEKLFFGSGTQLSVL.

The rearrangement links TRBV7-2 to TRBJ2-1, with a tentative D call TRBD2 (6 bases). The V gene's germline CDR1 is SGHTA and CDR2 FQGNSA. CDR3 length: 16 residues. Trimming stripped 4 bases from V and 7 bases from J, with 20 bases between. CDR3 in amino acids: CASSSLAAWTGNEQFF. CDR3 sequence (DNA): TGTGCCAGCAGCTCGTTAGCGGCTTGGACCGGAAATGAGCAGTTCTTC.

The chain employs TRBV2 and TRBJ1-1; D remains unclear. This CDR3 comprises 16 residues. CDR1 is SNHLY and CDR2 is FYNNEI in the germline V gene. Trimming removed 6 bases at V and 1 base at J, with 18 bases between. Written as DNA, the CDR3 is TGTGCCAGCAGCCCTTTACCCGACATCAGGAACACTGAAGCTTTCTTT. Protein product: CASSPLPDIRNTEAFF.

The chain links TRBV4-2 to TRBJ2-5, with 7 bases matching TRBD1. Per the germline V gene, CDR1 is LGHNA and CDR2 is YNFKEQ. The CDR3 loop spans 15 amino acids. V dropped 4 bases and J dropped 1; count of bases not matched to a gene: 6. The CDR3 bases are TGTGCCAGCAGCCGCGACAGGGTAGTCCAAGAGACCCAGTACTTC. Residues: CASSRDRVVQETQYF.

This chain connects TRBV7-9 to TRBJ1-3; 8 bases map to TRBD1. The ends lost 4 bases at V and 6 bases at J; junction bases unmatched: 5. Germline V CDR1 and CDR2: SEHNR, FQNEAQ (reference sequence). CDR3 length: 14 residues. CDR3 sequence: CASSSQGAENTIYF. As DNA, the CDR3 is TGTGCCAGCAGCTCGCAGGGGGCTGAAAACACCATATATTTT.

This clone has a handful of counts. The chain has TRBV18 and TRBJ2-2, with TRBD2 matching over 15 bases. This CDR3 spans 19 amino acids. From germline, CDR1 is KGHSH and CDR2 LQKENI. The junction had 9 bases not matched to a gene; V was cut back by 4 bases and J by 3 bases. The CDR3 sequence is CASSLRTSGGAGHTGELFF. The CDR3 DNA is TGTGCCAGCTCACTGCGGACTAGCGGGGGGGCCGGTCACACCGGGGAGCTGTTTTTT.

The J gene is TRBJ1-1, the V gene TRBV6-5; D gene unclear. V gave up 0 bases and J gave up 1 base, with 9 bases separating them. The CDR3 is 15 residues long. CDR1 and CDR2 (germline): MNHEY, SVGAGI. This CDR3 is CASSYSIAGNTEAFF. CDR3 nucleotide sequence: TGTGCCAGCAGTTACTCGATTGCGGGGAACACTGAAGCTTTCTTT.

The J gene is TRBJ2-1, the V gene TRBV5-1, with a tentative D call TRBD2 (5 bases). CDR3 size: 14 residues. Trimming stripped 3 bases from V and 3 bases from J, with 10 bases between. Per germline, CDR1 SGHRS and CDR2 YFSETQ. The CDR3 sequence: CASSSTGGYNEQFF. The CDR3 bases are TGCGCCAGCAGCTCCACCGGAGGCTACAATGAGCAGTTCTTC. Full variable domain (remainder filled in from reference TRBV5-1 and TRBJ2-1): KAGVTQTPRYLIKTRGQQVTLSCSPISGHRSVSWYQQTPGQGLQFLFEYFSETQRNKGNFPGRFSGRQFSNSRSEMNVSTLELGDSALYLCASSSTGGYNEQFFGPGTRLTVL.

The V call is TRBV10-3, the J call TRBJ2-2; D uncertain. V lost 0 bases to trimming and J lost 6 bases, with 11 bases between them. Germline V gives CDR1 ENHRY, CDR2 SYGVKD. This CDR3 has 15 residues. The CDR3 coding sequence is TGTGCCATCAGTGAGTCGACGGGTGGGTCCGGGGAGCTGTTTTTT. It is translated as CAISESTGGSGELFF.

This clone was picked up a small number of times. The chain joins TRBV27 to TRBJ2-7; a possible D gene is TRBD1 (6 bases). Looked up from germline, CDR1 is MNHEY and CDR2 is SMNVEV (reference sequence). The CDR3 is made up of 12 amino acids. Trimming stripped 3 bases from V and 10 bases from J, with 13 bases between. This CDR3 reads CASSFVQGRQYF. The CDR3 bases are TGTGCCAGCAGTTTTGTTCAGGGGAGACAGTACTTC.

V is TRBV7-9 and J is TRBJ2-1; perhaps TRBD2 as D (5 bases). Per the germline V gene, CDR1 is SEHNR and CDR2 is FQNEAQ (reference sequence). Trimming removed 2 bases from V and 3 bases from J, with 11 bases in between. The CDR3 has 15 amino acids. The CDR3 coding sequence is TGTGCCAGCAGCTTAAGGGAGAACCTCTACAATGAGCAGTTCTTC. Translation gives CASSLRENLYNEQFF.

The chain has TRBV7-2 and TRBJ2-5; D is unclear. V dropped 9 bases and J dropped 1 base, with 15 bases sitting between them. This CDR3 comprises 14 residues. CDR1 and CDR2 from the germline V gene are SGHTA and FQGNSA. CDR3 sequence reads: CASCRAAAQETQYF. CDR3 bases: TGTGCCAGTTGTAGGGCAGCAGCCCAAGAGACCCAGTACTTC. Complete variable domain (other parts from reference TRBV7-2 and TRBJ2-5): GAGVSQSPSNKVTEKGKDVELRCDPISGHTALYWYRQSLGQGLEFLIYFQGNSAPDKSGLPSDRFSAERTGGSVSTLTIQRTQQEDSAVYLCASCRAAAQETQYFGPGTRLLVL.

The chain recombines TRBV5-1 with TRBJ2-2; tentative D call: TRBD1 (6 bases). This CDR3 has 22 amino acids. V dropped 0 bases and J dropped 0 bases, with 27 bases sitting between them. From germline, CDR1 is SGHRS and CDR2 YFSETQ. The CDR3, as DNA: TGCGCCAGCAGCTTGGCTAGGCGTTCTGGGGGCGAGAAAACCGCGAACACCGGGGAGCTGTTTTTT. It translates to CASSLARRSGGEKTANTGELFF.

The V gene is TRBV18, the J gene TRBJ2-1; 9 nucleotides match TRBD2. Germline V gives CDR1 KGHSH, CDR2 LQKENI. V lost 4 bases to trimming and J lost 5 bases; unmatched junction nucleotides: 12. There are 17 residues in the CDR3. The CDR3 DNA reads as TGTGCCAGCTCACTCTGGGCTAGCGGGGAGGCCAACAATGAGCAGTTCTTC. Translation: CASSLWASGEANNEQFF.

The J gene is TRBJ1-1, the V gene TRBV6-5; D call uncertain. CDR3 length equals 12 residues. V was trimmed by 0 bases and J by 8 bases, leaving 7 bases between them. The germline V gene encodes CDR1 MNHEY and CDR2 SVGAGI. This chain's CDR3 is CASSYSPPEAFF. The CDR3 DNA reads TGTGCCAGCAGTTACTCCCCCCCGGAAGCTTTCTTT.

With respect to this clone: Other DNA sequences within the sample encode an identical CDR3. This chain links TRBV5-1 with TRBJ1-1; D is undetermined. Trimming cost V 0 bases and J 3 bases, with 9 bases left between them. The V gene's germline CDR1 is SGHRS and CDR2 YFSETQ. The CDR3 covers 14 residues. Here the CDR3 reads CASSLAGGYTEAFF. Written as DNA, the CDR3 is TGCGCCAGCAGCTTGGCAGGCGGATACACTGAAGCTTTCTTT.

This chain's CDR3 is CASSPEGGSYNSPLHF. The CDR3 DNA is TGTGCCAGCAGCCCCGAGGGGGGCTCCTATAATTCACCCCTCCACTTT. The gene calls are TRBV7-9 and TRBJ1-6; D possibly corresponds to TRBD1 (6 bases). From germline, CDR1 is SEHNR and CDR2 FQNEAQ (reference sequence). The CDR3 totals 16 residues. The germline V and J ends were trimmed by 5 bases and 0 bases, with 11 bases remaining between them.

V gene TRBV2 combines with J gene TRBJ1-2; the D gene is possibly TRBD1 (5 bases). Deletions cut 3 bases from V and 5 bases from J, with 7 bases between. The CDR3 is 12 amino acids. Germline loops: CDR1 SNHLY, CDR2 FYNNEI. The CDR3 bases are TGTGCCAGCAGTGAGGAGGGGTATGGCTACACCTTC. Its translation: CASSEEGYGYTF.

This rearrangement joins TRBV11-1 to TRBJ1-5; D unclear. V lost 1 base, J lost 7 bases, and 8 bases lay in between. Germline CDR1 SGHAT, CDR2 FQDESV (reference sequence). The CDR3 spans 13 residues. The CDR3 nucleotides read TGTGCCAGCAGCTTAGGGTCAGACCAGCCCCAGCATTTT. Encoded protein: CASSLGSDQPQHF.

The table lists this clone with a count of one. This chain joins TRBV28 and TRBJ2-2; D remains unclear. V lost 1 base and J lost 4, with 13 bases in between. CDR1 and CDR2 (germline): MDHEN, SYDVKM. This CDR3 comprises 16 residues. CDR3 sequence reads: CASSLLIAGGTGELFF. The CDR3 DNA sequence: TGTGCCAGCAGTTTATTAATAGCAGGCGGCACCGGGGAGCTGTTTTTT.

V gene TRBV7-2 combines with J gene TRBJ2-5; possibly TRBD2 for D (5 bases). The germline V and J ends were trimmed by 3 bases and 5 bases, with 13 bases remaining between them. Germline-derived CDR1 and CDR2 are SGHTA and FQGNSA. The CDR3 consists of 14 residues. The CDR3 nucleotides read TGTGCCAGCAGCTTTAGTCAATCGGGGGAGACCCAGTACTTC. Translation: CASSFSQSGETQYF.

The chain recombines TRBV19 with TRBJ1-1, with D perhaps TRBD1 (6 bases). Between the trimmed V and J ends, which lost 6 bases and 4 bases, there was a span of 12 bases. CDR1 and CDR2 (germline): LNHDA, SQIVND (reference sequence). The CDR3 has 13 amino acids. CDR3 sequence: CASRQGLATEAFF. The CDR3 nucleotides are TGTGCCAGTAGACAGGGTCTCGCCACTGAAGCTTTCTTT.

The chain combines TRBV15 with TRBJ1-5, with D possibly TRBD1 on 6 matching bases. Germline V gene sequence: CDR1 LNHNV, CDR2 YYDKDF (reference sequence). V dropped 0 bases and J dropped 2 bases, with 14 bases sitting between them. This CDR3 is built from 17 residues. CDR3 in DNA: TGTGCCACCAGCAGAGACCTGACAGGTTCGCGCAATCAGCCCCAGCATTTT. Its translation: CATSRDLTGSRNQPQHF.

This sequence joins TRBV6-1 and TRBJ1-4, with D maybe TRBD1 (5 bases). The germline V gene encodes CDR1 MNHNS and CDR2 SASEGT. The CDR3 runs to 15 residues. Trimming pared 4 bases from V and 5 bases from J, leaving 14 bases between. In nucleotides, the CDR3 is TGTGCCAGCAGTGCCACAGGCAGTGAAAATGAAAAACTGTTTTTT. The encoded protein is CASSATGSENEKLFF.

The V gene is TRBV9, the J gene TRBJ1-2; D is possibly TRBD1 (5 bases). V was clipped by 4 bases and J by 8 bases, with 21 bases between them. In germline, CDR1 is SGDLS, CDR2 YYNGEE. The CDR3 length is 15 residues. CDR3 DNA sequence: TGTGCCAGCAGCCAAGATGCCCAGGGTGCCTGGGGCTACACCTTC. It yields the protein CASSQDAQGAWGYTF.